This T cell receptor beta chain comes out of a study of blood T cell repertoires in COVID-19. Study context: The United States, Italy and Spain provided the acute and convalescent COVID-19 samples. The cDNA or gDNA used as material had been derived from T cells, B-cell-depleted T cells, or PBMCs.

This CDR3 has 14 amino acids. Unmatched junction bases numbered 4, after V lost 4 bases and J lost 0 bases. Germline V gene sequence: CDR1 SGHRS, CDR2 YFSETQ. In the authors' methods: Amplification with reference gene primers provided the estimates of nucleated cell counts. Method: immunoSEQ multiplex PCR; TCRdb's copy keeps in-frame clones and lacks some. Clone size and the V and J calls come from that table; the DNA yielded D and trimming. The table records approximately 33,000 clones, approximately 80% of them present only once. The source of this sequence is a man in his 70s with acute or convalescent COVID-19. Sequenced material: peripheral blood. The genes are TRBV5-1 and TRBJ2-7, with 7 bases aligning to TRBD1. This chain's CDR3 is CASSATGDSYEQYF. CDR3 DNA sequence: TGCGCCAGCAGCGCTACAGGGGACTCCTACGAGCAGTACTTC.